This TCR beta chain was obtained from a study of T cells in Graves' hyperthyroidism and ophthalmopathy. It was RNA transcripts that yielded the amplified TCR beta CDR3 regions. In the first-round RT-PCR of the TCR CDR3, the HTBI primer set was used. TCRdb processed the multiplex PCR reads anew with MiXCR; each CDR3 protein has one entry. Seen here are 300,000 to 500,000 distinct CDR3 sequences, over 12% observed once, and the top ten hold over 25%. This clonotype was counted ten times or more. Germline is not matched at one junction end, which may reflect a read error. This CDR3 has 15 amino acids. Per the germline V gene, CDR1 is SSHAT and CDR2 is FNYEAQ (reference sequence).

Source material: blood. The rearrangement uses TRBV7-7 and TRBJ2-5; tentatively, D is TRBD1 (6 bases). This TCR came from a man aged 50 to 59 with Graves' ophthalmopathy. CDR3 coding DNA: TGTGCTAGCAGCTTAACTACGGACAGCCAAGAGACCCAGTACTTC. This encodes CASSLTTDSQETQYF.